The 9 T cell receptor beta chains given below trace back to one sample, sequenced in a study of stem cell transplantation in POMP-related autoinflammatory disease. Clones were read by immunoSEQ multiplex PCR, and TCRdb kept only the in-frame ones, dropping some. The sample includes tens of thousands of clones, roughly 90% seen only once; the top ten take 0.6% to 0.8%. The sample in question was CD4+ T cells from PBMCs, obtained after stem cell transplantation. The origin of the receptors is a human patient with POMP-related autoinflammation and immune dysregulation (PRAID). Some T cells could come from the graft donor.

This clone was found once. The chain carries TRBV18 and TRBJ1-5; tentatively, D is TRBD1 (6 bases). The V gene's germline CDR1 is KGHSH and CDR2 LQKENI. This CDR3 contains 13 residues. V gave up 0 bases and J gave up 7 bases, with 7 bases separating them. CDR3 protein: CASSPPGGQPQHF. The CDR3 DNA reads TGTGCCAGCTCACCACCGGGGGGCCAGCCCCAGCATTTT.

This chain connects TRBV9 to TRBJ2-3; unclear D gene. The CDR3 spans 17 residues. Trimming cost V 1 base and J 0 bases, with 15 bases left between them. CDR1 is SGDLS and CDR2 is YYNGEE in the germline V gene. The CDR3: CASSVPLTHSSTDTQYF. CDR3 nucleotide sequence: TGTGCCAGCAGCGTACCCCTAACACATTCTAGCACAGATACGCAGTATTTT.

J is TRBJ1-1 and V is TRBV10-2; weak D call: TRBD1 (6 bases). The CDR3 spans 14 residues. The V end was cut by 0 bases, the J end by 4 bases, with 9 bases between. Germline CDR1 reads WSHSY; CDR2 reads SAAADI. CDR3 sequence reads: CASSESGRGTEAFF. CDR3 nucleotide sequence: TGCGCCAGCAGTGAGTCCGGCAGGGGCACTGAAGCTTTCTTT.

V is TRBV5-1 and J is TRBJ2-3; 10 nucleotides line up with TRBD2. V was pared by 5 bases and J by 5 bases, with 8 bases of the junction left unmatched. CDR1 and CDR2 from the germline V gene are SGHRS and YFSETQ. The CDR3 totals 15 residues. CDR3: CASRSGSSGGDTQYF. The CDR3 nucleotides read TGCGCCAGCAGAAGCGGGTCTAGCGGGGGAGATACGCAGTATTTT. Using reference TRBV5-1 and TRBJ2-3 for the parts outside the CDR3, the full variable domain is KAGVTQTPRYLIKTRGQQVTLSCSPISGHRSVSWYQQTPGQGLQFLFEYFSETQRNKGNFPGRFSGRQFSNSRSEMNVSTLELGDSALYLCASRSGSSGGDTQYFGPGTRLTVL.

The genes are TRBV15 and TRBJ2-7, with 7 positions matching TRBD1. Losses at the gene ends were 4 bases for V and 6 bases for J; bases not matched to a gene: 6. CDR1 and CDR2 from the germline V gene are LNHNV and YYDKDF (reference sequence). The CDR3 runs to 13 residues. Here the CDR3 DNA reads TGTGCCACCAGCACCCGACAGGGTTTCGAGCAGTACGTC. This encodes CATSTRQGFEQYV.

Comments on this clone: Other nucleotide sequences in the sample specify the same CDR3. This chain connects TRBV7-2 to TRBJ2-2; D possibly corresponds to TRBD1 (6 bases). The CDR3 contains 16 residues. Germline V CDR1 and CDR2: SGHTA, FQGNSA. V was pared by 1 base and J by 0 bases, with 9 bases between. CDR3 sequence: CASSLGGQANTGELFF. In DNA form, the CDR3 reads TGTGCCAGCAGCTTAGGGGGACAAGCGAACACCGGGGAGCTGTTTTTT. Together with reference TRBV7-2 and TRBJ2-2, the CDR3 gives the full variable domain: GAGVSQSPSNKVTEKGKDVELRCDPISGHTALYWYRQSLGQGLEFLIYFQGNSAPDKSGLPSDRFSAERTGGSVSTLTIQRTQQEDSAVYLCASSLGGQANTGELFFGEGSRLTVL.

The V gene is TRBV29-1, the J gene TRBJ2-4, with 9 bases aligning to TRBD2. With V trimmed by 4 bases and J by 0 bases, 7 bases remained unmatched. CDR1 and CDR2 (germline): SQVTM, ANQGSEA. This CDR3 region has 16 residues. CDR3 amino acids: CSVVGGRALAKNIQYF. As DNA, the CDR3 is TGCAGCGTTGTTGGCGGGAGGGCCCTAGCCAAAAACATTCAGTACTTC.

V gene TRBV28 combines with J gene TRBJ2-4; TRBD2 matches at 7 bases. Germline V gives CDR1 MDHEN, CDR2 SYDVKM. This CDR3 region has 15 residues. V lost 3 bases, J lost 9 bases, and 11 bases stayed unmatched. The CDR3 DNA follows: TGTGCCAGCAGTTTCCAGGACGCGTCGGGAGGCATTCAGTACTTC. The encoded protein is CASSFQDASGGIQYF. The full variable domain, its missing parts supplied by reference TRBV28 and TRBJ2-4, is DVKVTQSSRYLVKRTGEKVFLECVQDMDHENMFWYRQDPGLGLRLIYFSYDVKMKEKGDIPEGYSVSREKKERFSLILESASTNQTSMYLCASSFQDASGGIQYFGAGTRLSVL.

V and J are TRBV28 and TRBJ2-7; TRBD1 might be the D (6 bases). V was clipped by 5 bases and J by 0 bases, with 14 bases between them. The CDR3 extends over 15 amino acids. CDR1 and CDR2 from the germline V gene are MDHEN and SYDVKM. CDR3 coding DNA: TGTGCCAGCAGTCCGACAGGCCGAGGCTCCTACGAGCAGTACTTC. This translates into CASSPTGRGSYEQYF.